A selection of T cell receptor beta chains follows, all from one sample in a study of blood T cells in healthy people across ages. In TCRdb, the 5' RACE reads were re-called with MiXCR into one record per CDR3 protein. The repertoire consists of about 640,000 distinct CDR3 sequences, with around 38% occurring once and the leading ten covering around 30%. Material for sequencing was blood. The receptors shown here come from a man at least 80 years old in good health. CDR3s include the opening cysteine and the closing phenylalanine or tryptophan. The order of the fields is D gene, J gene, V gene, clone size, CDR3 protein, CDR3 DNA. D genes are given only for firm matches. Some rows mark clone size as missing; the rest say once, few, many or name a class of expanded clone.

>TRBD2|TRBJ2-1|TRBV11-2|-
CASSSGLAGDFSNEQFF
TGTGCCAGCAGCTCGGGACTAGCGGGAGACTTCAGCAATGAGCAGTTCTTC
>TRBD1|TRBJ2-5|TRBV9|-
CASSSQTGRETQYF
TGTGCCAGCAGCTCCCAGACAGGGCGAGAGACCCAGTACTTC
>-|TRBJ1-6|TRBV7-2|few
CASSLWGAGSPLHF
TGTGCCAGCAGCCTGTGGGGGGCGGGATCACCCCTCCACTTT
>-|TRBJ2-1|TRBV7-2|-
CASSFAPGSYSYNEQFF
TGTGCCAGCAGCTTCGCGCCGGGCTCCTACTCCTACAATGAGCAGTTCTTC
>-|TRBJ1-6|TRBV9|-
CASSLRRDGPLHF
TGTGCCAGCAGCCTAAGGCGGGACGGACCCCTCCACTTT
>-|TRBJ1-4|TRBV3-1|-
CASSLFSSGASEKLFF
TGTGCCAGCAGCCTTTTCTCATCGGGGGCGAGTGAAAAACTGTTTTTT
>-|TRBJ2-2|TRBV7-2|-
CASRVQGTGELFF
TGTGCCAGCAGGGTTCAAGGTACCGGGGAGCTGTTTTTT
>-|TRBJ1-6|TRBV6-2/TRBV6-3|-
CASAAGHDNSPLHF
TGTGCCAGCGCGGCAGGGCACGACAATTCACCCCTCCACTTT
>-|TRBJ2-1|TRBV4-2|-
CASSPPYGGDRSQETQFF
TGTGCCAGCAGCCCCCCTTACGGCGGGGACAGATCTCAAGAGACCCAGTTCTTC
>-|TRBJ2-7|TRBV5-6|-
CASSPNHVPGPRRGSYERYF
TGTGCCAGCAGCCCGAACCACGTACCGGGTCCACGTAGGGGCTCCTACGAGCGGTACTTC
>TRBD2|TRBJ2-1|TRBV2|-
CAGSEREGLAGEEQFF
TGTGCCGGCAGTGAAAGGGAAGGACTAGCGGGAGAAGAGCAGTTCTTC
>-|TRBJ2-1|TRBV20-1|few
CSASSPVPDYNEQFF
TGCAGTGCTAGCTCCCCAGTTCCCGACTACAATGAGCAGTTCTTC
>-|TRBJ2-3|TRBV11-2|-
CASSVWGRAEDTQYF
TGTGCCAGCAGCGTTTGGGGCAGGGCGGAAGATACGCAGTATTTT
>TRBD1|TRBJ1-2|TRBV29-1|few
CSVEDRGKANYGYTF
TGCAGCGTTGAGGACAGGGGAAAGGCTAACTATGGCTACACCTTC
>-|TRBJ1-4|TRBV3-1|few
CASSRTARETNEKLFF
TGTGCCAGCAGCCGAACTGCCCGGGAAACTAATGAAAAACTGTTTTTT
>TRBD2|TRBJ2-2|TRBV20-1|-
CSATSGSASTGELFF
TGCAGTGCTACTAGCGGGAGCGCGAGCACCGGGGAGCTGTTTTTT
>TRBD1|TRBJ2-2|TRBV28|-
CATRDRNTGELFF
TGTGCCACCCGGGACAGGAACACCGGGGAGCTGTTTTTT
>-|TRBJ2-1|TRBV7-2|-
CASSLEVALTNNEQFF
TGTGCCAGCAGCTTAGAAGTCGCGTTAACCAACAATGAGCAGTTCTTC
>-|TRBJ1-1|TRBV20-1|-
CRSTAGVTEAFF
TGCAGGTCAACTGCAGGGGTCACTGAAGCTTTCTTT
>-|TRBJ2-5|TRBV3-1|-
CASSRRGTGVEQYF
TGTGCCAGCAGCCGAAGAGGGACCGGCGTGGAGCAGTACTTC
>TRBD1|TRBJ1-2|TRBV4-3|few
CASSPWTGESGYTF
TGCGCCAGCAGCCCTTGGACAGGGGAAAGCGGCTACACCTTC
>-|TRBJ1-5|TRBV4-2|once
CASSQGRTGLGQPQHF
TGTGCCAGCAGCCAAGGGAGAACAGGGTTAGGTCAGCCCCAGCATTTT
>-|TRBJ2-7|TRBV2|few
CASMESSYNEQYF
TGTGCCAGCATGGAGAGCTCCTACAATGAGCAGTACTTC
>TRBD2|TRBJ2-2|TRBV29-1|-
CSVEQAAGDTGELFF
TGCAGCGTTGAACAGGCTGCGGGGGACACCGGGGAGCTGTTTTTT
>TRBD2|TRBJ2-1|TRBV18|few
CASSPPGSGGADEQFF
TGTGCCAGCTCACCACCGGGTAGCGGGGGGGCCGATGAGCAGTTCTTC
>TRBD2|TRBJ2-3|TRBV3-1|few
CASRTTASGVDTQYF
TGTGCCAGCAGAACCACAGCTAGCGGGGTAGATACGCAGTATTTT
>-|TRBJ1-2|TRBV9|-
CASTQTERNNYGYTF
TGTGCCAGCACCCAAACAGAACGGAATAACTATGGCTACACCTTC
>-|TRBJ2-3|TRBV27|once
CASSFNLGGDTQYF
TGTGCCAGCAGTTTCAACCTAGGCGGAGATACGCAGTATTTT
>TRBD1|TRBJ2-5|TRBV6-6|few
CASSSPPWNRGRETQYF
TGTGCCAGCAGTTCCCCCCCATGGAACAGGGGTCGGGAGACCCAGTACTTC
>-|TRBJ2-1|TRBV7-8|-
CASSLGQMSSYNERYF
TGTGCCAGCAGCTTAGGGCAAATGAGCTCCTACAATGAGCGGTACTTC
>-|TRBJ2-3|TRBV28|-
CASTNLGSTQYF
TGTGCCAGCACCAACCTCGGGAGTACGCAGTATTTT
>-|TRBJ1-3|TRBV11-2|-
CASNNAWRGGNTIYF
TGTGCCAGCAACAACGCATGGAGGGGGGGAAACACCATATATTTT
>-|TRBJ2-3|TRBV7-2|few
CASSALGTANGGDTQYF
TGTGCCAGCAGCGCCTTAGGGACGGCCAATGGGGGGGATACGCAGTATTTT
>-|TRBJ2-5|TRBV5-1|many
CASSPIQRGAETQYF
TGCGCCAGCAGCCCGATACAAAGGGGAGCAGAGACCCAGTACTTC
>TRBD2|TRBJ2-5|TRBV2|few
CASTFLAGVRNEQYF
TGTGCCAGCACCTTCCTAGCGGGAGTCCGCAATGAGCAGTACTTC
>-|TRBJ1-2|TRBV7-2|few
CASSFGRPTNYGYTF
TGTGCCAGCAGCTTCGGCAGACCGACTAACTATGGCTACACCTTC
>TRBD2|TRBJ2-1|TRBV4-3|few
CASSLGGERTNEQFF
TGCGCCAGCAGCCTTGGGGGGGAGCGGACCAATGAGCAGTTCTTC
>TRBD2|TRBJ2-1|TRBV2|once
CASSSGTSVGVVSSPKYNEQFF
TGTGCCAGCAGTTCCGGGACTAGCGTCGGGGTCGTCTCCTCGCCAAAATACAATGAGCAGTTCTTC
>TRBD2|TRBJ2-7|TRBV4-3|many
CASSQKSGGAYEQYF
TGCGCCAGCAGCCAAAAAAGCGGGGGGGCCTACGAGCAGTACTTC
>-|TRBJ2-2|TRBV5-5|-
CASSHLDSITGELFF
TGTGCCAGCAGCCATCTGGACTCGATCACCGGGGAGCTGTTTTTT
>TRBD1|TRBJ2-1|TRBV20-1|-
CSARFGQGIVEQFF
TGCAGTGCTAGATTCGGACAGGGGATCGTAGAGCAGTTCTTC
>TRBD1|TRBJ2-1|TRBV6-2/TRBV6-3|-
CASSYSPPGTGIYNEQFF
TGTGCCAGCAGTTACTCCCCGCCCGGGACAGGGATCTACAATGAGCAGTTCTTC
>-|TRBJ2-1|TRBV7-9|-
CASSLAYGVDYNEQFF
TGTGCCAGCAGCTTAGCGTATGGCGTTGATTACAATGAGCAGTTCTTC
>TRBD2|TRBJ2-5|TRBV10-3|-
CAISAAGGRNEQYF
TGTGCCATCAGTGCCGCGGGAGGGCGGAATGAGCAGTACTTC
>-|TRBJ2-2|TRBV4-1|-
CASSQEGMAGTTLYTGELFF
TGCGCCAGCAGCCAAGAGGGGATGGCAGGAACTACTCTCTACACCGGGGAGCTGTTTTTT